Listed here are 9 T cell receptor beta chains from one sample, sequenced in a study of Ad26.COV2.S vaccination and SARS-CoV-2 variants. This sample's treatment: approximately 18 received Ad26.COV2.S at low or high dose, single or two shots; 5 received placebo; per-sample allocation not given. Collection of the samples took place on day 63 after the first injection of vaccine or placebo. The table came from immunoSEQ multiplex PCR; TCRdb's copy has only in-frame clones and leaves some out. This sample carries fewer than 400,000 clones, around four fifths of them seen once, and the ten largest clones take roughly 2%. The sample consisted of peripheral blood, taken in a trial of Ad26.COV2.S vaccine versus placebo. All receptors come from a person between 18 and 65 years old who received the Ad26.COV2.S COVID-19 vaccine or a placebo.

The genes are TRBV28 and TRBJ2-7, with 12 bases identical to TRBD2. Unmatched junction bases numbered 7, after V lost 3 bases and J lost 1 base. Germline V lookup: CDR1 MDHEN, CDR2 SYDVKM. The CDR3 is 17 residues long. The CDR3 DNA is TGTGCCAGCAGTTTTTTCCTAGCGGGGGGGGAGTCCTACGAGCAGTACTTC. Its translation: CASSFFLAGGESYEQYF.

This clone has only a few counts. The genes are TRBV7-8 and TRBJ1-5; a weak D match, TRBD1 (6 bases). The CDR3 is 16 amino acids. Germline V gene data show CDR1 as SGHVS and CDR2 as FQNEAQ. Trimming shortened V by 0 bases and J by 4 bases, and 13 bases separated the two germline ends. The CDR3 loop is CASSLARGRVNQPQHF. The CDR3 bases are TGTGCCAGCAGCTTAGCCCGGGGGCGGGTAAATCAGCCCCAGCATTTT.

The rearrangement joins TRBV6-1 to TRBJ2-4; TRBD1 aligns across 8 bases. In germline, CDR1 is MNHNS, CDR2 SASEGT. Germline trimming cut 2 bases from V and 4 bases from J; bases unmatched to any gene: 10. The CDR3 is 17 residues long. CDR3 region: CASSEPGQAERKNIQYF. In DNA, the CDR3 is TGTGCCAGCAGTGAACCGGGACAGGCCGAACGAAAAAACATTCAGTACTTC.

This clone was recorded a few times. This chain joins TRBV5-8 and TRBJ1-6; the D is unclear. This CDR3 has 12 residues. Germline values: CDR1 SGHTS, CDR2 YDEGEE. V gave up 5 bases and J gave up 10 bases, with 10 bases separating them. The CDR3 region has the DNA TGTGCCAGCAGTCTGTGGGAATCACCCCTCCACTTT. Protein product: CASSLWESPLHF.

Points on this clone: This could be a read error, since a much larger clone is one nucleotide away. The rearrangement links TRBV6-2 or TRBV6-3 to TRBJ2-7; no clear D gene. CDR3 size: 12 residues. Germline values: CDR1 MNHEY, CDR2 SVGEGT. Trimming pared 6 bases from V and 0 bases from J, leaving 6 bases between. In nucleotides, the CDR3 is TGTGCCAGCAGCCCTAGCTCCTACGAGCAGTACTTC. Its protein is CASSPSSYEQYF.

This clone was detected only a few times. The chain couples TRBV5-6 to TRBJ2-2, with D hard to call. From germline, CDR1 is SGHDT and CDR2 YYEEEE. This CDR3 contains 15 residues. V was trimmed by 0 bases and J by 1 base, leaving 7 bases between them. The CDR3 region is CASSLGPQNTGELFF. DNA of the CDR3: TGTGCCAGCAGCTTGGGACCTCAGAACACCGGGGAGCTGTTTTTT.

The sample holds a few counts of this clone. The chain combines TRBV27 with TRBJ1-2, with D perhaps TRBD1 (5 bases). The CDR3 spans 13 residues. Trimming shortened V by 4 bases and J by 8 bases, and 14 bases separated the two germline ends. CDR1 is MNHEY and CDR2 is SMNVEV in the germline V gene (reference sequence). The DNA for the CDR3 is TGTGCCAGCAGTTACTCGGGGGGAGGAGGCTACACCTTC. Translated: CASSYSGGGGYTF.

CDR3 in DNA: TGCGCCAGCAGCTTGGCCTTCGGTGAGCAGTTCTTC. This codes for CASSLAFGEQFF. The chain couples TRBV5-1 to TRBJ2-1; unclear D gene. The CDR3 is 12 residues long. Germline values: CDR1 SGHRS, CDR2 YFSETQ. The V end lost 0 bases, the J end lost 9 bases, and 7 bases lay between the germline ends. The full variable domain, with the rest looked up from reference TRBV5-1 and TRBJ2-1, is KAGVTQTPRYLIKTRGQQVTLSCSPISGHRSVSWYQQTPGQGLQFLFEYFSETQRNKGNFPGRFSGRQFSNSRSEMNVSTLELGDSALYLCASSLAFGEQFFGPGTRLTVL.

The genes are TRBV7-6 and TRBJ1-3; tentative D call: TRBD1 (6 bases). V was cut by 4 bases and J by 4 bases, with 20 bases left in between. Germline assignment: CDR1 SGHVS and CDR2 FNYEAQ. The CDR3 is 17 residues long. The CDR3 reads CASSSGRGAGRGNTIYF. DNA for the CDR3: TGTGCCAGCAGCTCCGGCCGGGGGGCAGGGAGAGGAAACACCATATATTTT.